This TCR beta chain was found in a study of blood T cell repertoires in COVID-19. In the original processing: From reference gene primer amplification, estimates of nucleated cell counts were derived. Profiling relied on immunoSEQ multiplex PCR, and the TCRdb table lists in-frame clones only, not all of them. V and J calls and clone size are as listed in that table; D and trimming were resolved from the DNA. The table shows roughly 200,000 clones, with 88% occurring only once. Participants had their cohort set by participant-reported clinical history. CDR3 size: 15 residues. Looked up from germline, CDR1 is MNHNY and CDR2 is SVGAGI (reference sequence). J gave up 1 base and V 7 bases, and 9 bases lay outside the gene matches.

The clonotype comes from a woman in her twenties or thirties who had recovered from COVID-19. The chain is built from TRBV6-6 and TRBJ1-1; 7 bases match TRBD1. Sequencing was performed on PBMCs or T cells enriched from blood (not recorded which). For the CDR3, the DNA is TGTGCCAGCACCCCGACAGGGACCACGAACACTGAAGCTTTCTTT. It yields the protein CASTPTGTTNTEAFF.